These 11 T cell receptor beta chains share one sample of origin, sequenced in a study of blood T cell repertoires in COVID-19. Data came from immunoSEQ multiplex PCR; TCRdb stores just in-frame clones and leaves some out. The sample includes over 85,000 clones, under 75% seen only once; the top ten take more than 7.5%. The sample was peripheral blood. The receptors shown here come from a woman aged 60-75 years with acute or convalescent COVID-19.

The CDR3 sequence: CASSYRAGNSPLHF. CDR3 DNA sequence: TGTGCCAGCAGTTACCGGGCGGGAAATTCACCCCTCCACTTT. This chain connects TRBV6-2 or TRBV6-3 to TRBJ1-6; D is uncertain. CDR3 length: 14 amino acids. In germline, CDR1 is MNHEY, CDR2 SVGEGT. V was trimmed by 2 bases and J by 7 bases, leaving 9 bases between them.

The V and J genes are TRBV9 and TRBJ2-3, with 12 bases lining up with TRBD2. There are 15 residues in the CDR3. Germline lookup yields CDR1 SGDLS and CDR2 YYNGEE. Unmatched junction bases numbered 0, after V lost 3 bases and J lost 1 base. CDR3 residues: CASSGLAGGTDTQYF. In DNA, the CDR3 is TGTGCCAGCAGCGGACTAGCGGGGGGCACAGATACGCAGTATTTT.

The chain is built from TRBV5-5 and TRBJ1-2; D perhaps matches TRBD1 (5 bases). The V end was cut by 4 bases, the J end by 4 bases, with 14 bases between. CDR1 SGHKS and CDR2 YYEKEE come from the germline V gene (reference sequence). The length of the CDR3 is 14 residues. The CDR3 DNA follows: TGTGCCAGCAGCCCCAGGCAGGACACCTATGGCTACACCTTC. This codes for CASSPRQDTYGYTF.

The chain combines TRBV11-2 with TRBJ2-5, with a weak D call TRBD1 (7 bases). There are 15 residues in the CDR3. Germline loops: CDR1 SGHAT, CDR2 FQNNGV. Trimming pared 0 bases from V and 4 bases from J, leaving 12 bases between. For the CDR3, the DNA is TGTGCCAGCAGCTTAGATTCAGGGGGGAGAGAGACCCAGTACTTC. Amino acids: CASSLDSGGRETQYF. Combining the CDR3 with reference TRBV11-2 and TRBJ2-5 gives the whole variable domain EAGVAQSPRYKIIEKRQSVAFWCNPISGHATLYWYQQILGQGPKLLIQFQNNGVVDDSQLPKDRFSAERLKGVDSTLKIQPAKLEDSAVYLCASSLDSGGRETQYFGPGTRLLVL.

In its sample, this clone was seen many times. As DNA, the CDR3 is TGTGCCAGCAGAATAAAAGGACAGGTCAATTCACCCCTCCACTTT. Its protein product is CASRIKGQVNSPLHF. V is TRBV2 and J is TRBJ1-6; 7 nucleotides align to TRBD1. The germline V gene encodes CDR1 SNHLY and CDR2 FYNNEI. The CDR3 has 15 amino acids. V dropped 6 bases and J dropped 7; count of bases not matched to a gene: 9.

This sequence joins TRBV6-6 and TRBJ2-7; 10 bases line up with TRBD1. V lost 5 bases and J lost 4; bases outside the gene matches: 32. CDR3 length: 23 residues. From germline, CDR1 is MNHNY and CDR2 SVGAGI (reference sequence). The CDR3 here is CASSPRWDPQPTLGTGVGYEQYF. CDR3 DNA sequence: TGTGCCAGCAGTCCGAGATGGGACCCACAACCGACCCTCGGGACAGGGGTAGGGTACGAGCAGTACTTC.

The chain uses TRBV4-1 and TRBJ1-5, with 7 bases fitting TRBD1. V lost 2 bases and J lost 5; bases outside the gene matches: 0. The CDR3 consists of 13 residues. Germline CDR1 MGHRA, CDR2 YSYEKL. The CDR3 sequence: CASSQTGDQPQHF. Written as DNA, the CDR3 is TGCGCCAGCAGCCAAACAGGGGATCAGCCCCAGCATTTT.

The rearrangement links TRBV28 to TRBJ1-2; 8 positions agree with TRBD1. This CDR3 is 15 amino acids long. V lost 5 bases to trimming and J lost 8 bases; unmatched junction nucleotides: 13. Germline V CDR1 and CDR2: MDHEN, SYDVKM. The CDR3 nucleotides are TGTGCCAGCAGTCAGGCACAGGGGGTGGTGGGGGGCTACACCTTC. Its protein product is CASSQAQGVVGGYTF.

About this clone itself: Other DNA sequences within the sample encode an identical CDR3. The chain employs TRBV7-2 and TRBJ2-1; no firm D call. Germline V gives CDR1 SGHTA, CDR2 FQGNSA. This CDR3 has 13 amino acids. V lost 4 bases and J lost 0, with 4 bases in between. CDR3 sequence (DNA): TGTGCCAGCAGCTCAGGCTCCTACAATGAGCAGTTCTTC. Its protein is CASSSGSYNEQFF.

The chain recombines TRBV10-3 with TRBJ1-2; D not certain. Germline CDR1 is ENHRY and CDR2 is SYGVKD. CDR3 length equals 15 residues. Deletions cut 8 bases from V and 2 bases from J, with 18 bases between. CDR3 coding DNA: TGTGCCATCCCCCGACGGACGGAGGGAAACTATGGCTACACCTTC. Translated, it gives CAIPRRTEGNYGYTF.

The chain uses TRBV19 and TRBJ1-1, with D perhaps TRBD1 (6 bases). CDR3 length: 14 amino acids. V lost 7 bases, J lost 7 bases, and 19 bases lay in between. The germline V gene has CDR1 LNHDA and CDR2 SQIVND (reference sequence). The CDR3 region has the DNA TGTGCCAGTACCCCTGGTGGGGGGGGCGGTGAAGCTTTCTTT. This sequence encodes CASTPGGGGGEAFF.